Following are 14 T cell receptor beta chains from one sample sequenced in a study of Tregs in tolerant kidney transplant recipients. Data came from immunoSEQ multiplex PCR; TCRdb stores just in-frame clones and leaves some out. The sample holds under 100,000 clones, more than 80% seen once. The sequenced material came from CD8+ T cells from blood. Source of these receptors: a human donor in good health.

V gene TRBV25-1 combines with J gene TRBJ2-3; TRBD2 agrees at 8 bases. The CDR3 is 17 residues long. Germline assignment: CDR1 MGHDK and CDR2 SYGVNS. The V gene end was trimmed by 4 bases and the J gene end by 5 bases; junction bases not matched to a gene: 14. The CDR3 is CASSVSASAGGVDTQYF. In nucleotides, the CDR3 is TGTGCCAGCAGTGTGTCGGCAAGCGCGGGAGGCGTAGATACGCAGTATTTT.

The gene calls are TRBV7-9 and TRBJ1-1; the D gene is possibly TRBD1 (5 bases). The ends were cut back, 9 bases at V and 1 base at J, with 15 bases in the middle. This CDR3 has 14 residues. The V gene's germline CDR1 is SEHNR and CDR2 FQNEAQ (reference sequence). CDR3 coding DNA: TGTGCCAGTCGGGACCCCAGGACGAACACTGAAGCTTTCTTT. Amino acids: CASRDPRTNTEAFF. The full variable domain, completed using reference TRBV7-9 and TRBJ1-1, is DTGVSQNPRHKITKRGQNVTFRCDPISEHNRLYWYRQTLGQGPEFLTYFQNEAQLEKSRLLSDRFSAERPKGSFSTLEIQRTEQGDSAMYLCASRDPRTNTEAFFGQGTRLTVV.

V gene TRBV27 combines with J gene TRBJ2-3; no clear D. V lost 2 bases and J lost 4, with 4 bases in between. This CDR3 region has 12 residues. CDR1 and CDR2 from the germline V gene are MNHEY and SMNVEV (reference sequence). The CDR3 coding sequence is TGTGCCAGCAGTTTAGGGTCAGATACGCAGTATTTT. The encoded protein is CASSLGSDTQYF.

The genes are TRBV27 and TRBJ2-1; the D is unclear. Germline-derived CDR1 and CDR2 are MNHEY and SMNVEV (reference sequence). The CDR3 sequence is 14 residues long. The V end lost 8 bases, the J end lost 0 bases, and 11 bases lay between the germline ends. The CDR3 protein is CASSDWSSYNEQFF. DNA for the CDR3: TGTGCCAGCTCTGACTGGAGCTCCTACAATGAGCAGTTCTTC.

V usage is TRBV10-2 and J usage is TRBJ2-7; D perhaps matches TRBD2 (6 bases). V was clipped by 3 bases and J by 7 bases, with 13 bases between them. The germline CDR1 and CDR2 sequences are WSHSY and SAAADI. There are 13 residues in the CDR3. The CDR3 DNA sequence: TGCGCCAGCAGTGATCCCGTGGGGGGTGAGCAGTACTTC. Translated: CASSDPVGGEQYF.

The rearrangement links TRBV4-1 to TRBJ1-5; 7 positions match TRBD1. V lost 0 bases and J lost 6; bases outside the gene matches: 2. Germline V gene sequence: CDR1 MGHRA, CDR2 YSYEKL. The CDR3 covers 14 residues. In DNA, the CDR3 is TGCGCCAGCAGCCAAGAGAGGGGGCGTCAGCCCCAGCATTTT. Translated, it gives CASSQERGRQPQHF.

This sequence joins TRBV6-5 and TRBJ1-6, with TRBD1 as a possible D gene (5 bases). Germline V lookup: CDR1 MNHEY, CDR2 SVGAGI. V lost 6 bases, J lost 7 bases, and 13 bases lay in between. The CDR3 contains 14 residues. In DNA, the CDR3 is TGTGCCAGCAGGGAAGGGGTTGGGAATTCACCCCTCCACTTT. It translates to CASREGVGNSPLHF.

The chain combines TRBV18 with TRBJ2-7, with D possibly TRBD2 on 5 matching bases. The V and J ends lost 1 base and 3 bases respectively, with 19 bases between them. CDR3 size: 17 residues. Germline V lookup: CDR1 KGHSH, CDR2 LQKENI. CDR3 bases: TGTGCCAGCTCACCACAGGCCGTTGAACGGGGTGACTACGAGCAGTACTTC. Translation: CASSPQAVERGDYEQYF.

The chain recombines TRBV29-1 with TRBJ1-1; unclear D gene. Germline V gene sequence: CDR1 SQVTM, CDR2 ANQGSEA. The V and J ends lost 6 bases and 0 bases respectively, with 5 bases between them. This CDR3 contains 11 residues. The CDR3 DNA reads TGCAGCGTGGAGTTGAACACTGAAGCTTTCTTT. Its translation is CSVELNTEAFF.

The V call is TRBV7-9, the J call TRBJ1-5, with D unresolved. V lost 1 base and J lost 5, with 12 bases in between. This CDR3 comprises 15 residues. The germline V gene encodes CDR1 SEHNR and CDR2 FQNEAQ (reference sequence). In DNA, the CDR3 is TGTGCCAGCAGCTTAGGAGCGGGGATTCATCAGCCCCAGCATTTT. Translated, it gives CASSLGAGIHQPQHF.

V and J are TRBV19 and TRBJ2-2; the match to TRBD2 covers 8 bases. Germline V lookup: CDR1 LNHDA, CDR2 SQIVND (reference sequence). Trimming at V came to 10 bases and at J to 6 bases, leaving 13 bases not matched to a gene. The CDR3 consists of 15 residues. The CDR3 here is CATNPFAGGPGELFF. The CDR3 DNA is TGTGCCACCAACCCTTTCGCGGGAGGACCCGGGGAGCTGTTTTTT.

The rearrangement uses TRBV5-6 and TRBJ2-1; D is possibly TRBD2 (6 bases). The germline CDR1 and CDR2 sequences are SGHDT and YYEEEE. This CDR3 has 14 amino acids. Deletions cut 4 bases from V and 5 bases from J, with 13 bases between. The CDR3 region has the DNA TGTGCCAGCAGCCGACGACTAGAGGACAATGAGCAGTTCTTC. Amino acids: CASSRRLEDNEQFF.

The V call is TRBV30, the J call TRBJ1-1; 8 nucleotides match TRBD1. V lost 5 bases to trimming and J lost 6 bases; unmatched junction nucleotides: 11. The CDR3 runs 14 residues. Germline assignment: CDR1 GTSNPN and CDR2 SVGIG (reference sequence). Written as DNA, the CDR3 is TGTGCCTGGGCGGCGGGGCAGGGGGCGGCTGAAGCTTTCTTT. Translation: CAWAAGQGAAEAFF.

The gene calls are TRBV7-9 and TRBJ1-6, with unresolved D. The length of the CDR3 is 13 residues. Trimming took 4 bases from V and 13 from J, leaving 14 bases between them. The germline CDR1 and CDR2 sequences are SEHNR and FQNEAQ (reference sequence). CDR3 protein: CASSSPLGGPLHF. CDR3 in DNA: TGTGCCAGCAGCTCCCCCTTGGGAGGGCCCCTCCACTTT.